This T cell receptor beta chain is drawn from a study of blood T cell repertoires in COVID-19. On the study more broadly: Specimens from acute and convalescent COVID-19 originated in the United States, Italy and Spain.

How the authors handled the data: It was from reference gene primer amplification that nucleated cell counts were estimated. Assay used: immunoSEQ multiplex PCR; TCRdb lists only in-frame clones, some missing. That table furnishes V, J and clone size, whereas the DNA furnished D and trimming. The table shows roughly 25,000 clones, with more than 80% occurring only once. Germline CDR1 reads MNHNS; CDR2 reads SASEGT. V lost 2 bases, J lost 3 bases, and 26 bases lay in between. The CDR3 has 19 amino acids. Recruited during active infection, patients (from Seattle) were subsequently followed longitudinally.

This receptor was obtained from a woman in her seventies with COVID-19, enrolled during active disease. This rearrangement joins TRBV6-1 to TRBJ2-7; the D gene is possibly TRBD2 (6 bases). The sample was peripheral blood. CDR3 protein: CASSEMGGGYSTAGYEQYF. The CDR3 DNA follows: TGTGCCAGCAGTGAAATGGGTGGGGGGTACTCAACGGCGGGCTACGAGCAGTACTTC.